This paragraph covers one T cell receptor beta chain sequence. Its antigen is still unknown. Only in-frame clones appear in the TCRdb table, and some are missing; sequencing was by immunoSEQ multiplex PCR. The repertoire has roughly 160,000 clones, 91% of them found once; the top ten carry 1.9%. This sample stems from a study of T cell responses to AZD1222 COVID-19 vaccine. Study-level points and caveats: At baseline, just a handful of AZD1222 recipients tested seropositive. White British ancestry dominated among donors, who included more females, and clonal diversity was possibly underestimated. In the spike-specific TCR repertoire, nearly half reportedly target unmutated variant regions. CD4 TCRs covered the whole spike, strongest at regions 160-218 and 743-854.

This CDR3 has 16 amino acids. With 2 bases removed from V and 2 bases from J, the gap between germline ends came to 12 bases. The V gene's germline CDR1 is LGHDT and CDR2 YNNKEL (reference sequence). This TCR was sampled from an adult in good health. This chain links TRBV3-1 (or the pseudogene TRBV3-2) with TRBJ1-4, with D uncertain. The source material was peripheral blood, sampled on day 0 of AZD1222 vaccination. CDR3 in amino acids: CASSQRFMGTNEKLFF. The CDR3 DNA sequence: TGTGCCAGCAGCCAACGCTTTATGGGGACTAATGAAAAACTGTTTTTT.